Following are 20 T cell receptor beta chains from one sample sequenced in a study of T cells in women clearing cervical HPV infection. Data came from immunoSEQ multiplex PCR; TCRdb stores just in-frame clones and leaves some out. The sample includes about 27,000 clones. Sequencing was done on a sample of blood buffy coat. These receptors all stem from a woman between 18 and 75 years old with a cervical HPV16 infection that either progressed to CIN3+ or cleared (not recorded which).

The sequenced part of the CDR3 DNA is TGTGCCAGCAGTCCCGGACAGGGGGCCCACAATGAG. It is translated as CASSPGQGAHNE. The full CDR3 sequence reads CASSPGQGAHNEQFF. This chain uses TRBV12-3 or TRBV12-4 with TRBJ2-1, with 11 positions matching TRBD1. The read ends 3 residues shy of where the CDR3 ends; the end is completed using the germline J gene. Trimming took 5 bases from V and 5 from J; bases not matched to a gene: 5. This CDR3 has 15 amino acids.

About this clone: With the read ending 3 residues before the CDR3 end, the germline J gene is used to fill in that end. The V gene is TRBV5-6, the J gene TRBJ2-3; TRBD1 matches 8 bases. Trimming at V came to 4 bases and at J to 6 bases, leaving 10 bases not matched to a gene. The germline CDR1 and CDR2 sequences are SGHDT and YYEEEE. The CDR3 runs 15 residues. The CDR3 sequence is CASSLAPGGIDTQYF. CDR3 DNA (partial): TGTGCCAGCAGCCTGGCCCCAGGGGGCATCGATACG.

CDR3 amino acids: CSAILSGTTSETQYF. CDR3 bases read: TGCAGTGCCATCCTTAGCGGGACAACGTCGGAGACG. V usage is TRBV20-1 and J usage is TRBJ2-3, with TRBD2 matching over 8 bases. The CDR3 goes on 3 residues after the read ends, and that part is filled in from the germline J gene. Germline CDR1 is DFQATT and CDR2 is SNEGSKA (reference sequence). The CDR3 loop spans 15 amino acids.

In the case of this clone: The observed sequence ends 3 residues before the CDR3 terminus, with the missing tail filled in from the germline J gene. This chain uses TRBV5-1 with TRBJ2-2, with 8 nucleotides matching TRBD1. Germline assignment: CDR1 SGHRS and CDR2 YFSETQ. The CDR3 has 14 amino acids. The CDR3 is CASSQTGGIEKLFF. The sequenced CDR3 bases are TGCGCCAGCAGCCAAACAGGGGGAATTGAAAAG.

Comment on this clone: The CDR3 extends 3 residues past the end of the read, so its final part is completed from the germline J gene. This rearrangement joins TRBV19 to TRBJ1-2; D uncertain. The germline gives CDR1 LNHDA, CDR2 SQIVND (reference sequence). The CDR3 runs 15 residues. CDR3 DNA, as far as it was read: TGTGCCAGTAGTATCTCAGCGGGAGCTTACAATGAC. Translating it yields CASSISAGAYND. The full CDR3 protein reads CASSISAGAYNDYTF. The complete variable domain, with remaining parts taken from reference TRBV19 and TRBJ1-2, reads DGGITQSPKYLFRKEGQNVTLSCEQNLNHDAMYWYRQDPGQGLRLIYYSQIVNDFQKGDIAEGYSVSREKKESFPLTVTSAQKNPTAFYLCASSISAGAYNDYTFGSGTRLTVV.

Comments on this clone: The read gets to within 3 residues of the CDR3 end, and the germline J gene fills in the rest. The gene calls are TRBV11-3 and TRBJ2-2; TRBD2 is a possible D gene (6 bases). The CDR3 covers 15 residues. The germline gives CDR1 SGHNT, CDR2 YENEEA. V lost 5 bases and J 7 bases, leaving 17 bases between the germline ends. CDR3 region: CASSPSNRGGGELFF. Partial CDR3 DNA: TGTGCCAGCAGCCCGTCAAATAGGGGAGGCGGGGAG.

Details on this clone: From the germline J gene comes the end of the CDR3, since the read stops 3 residues before it. V usage is TRBV30 and J usage is TRBJ2-5, with D unclear. The germline CDR1 and CDR2 sequences are GTSNPN and SVGIG (reference sequence). V gave up 3 bases and J gave up 3 bases, with 11 bases separating them. This CDR3 has 13 amino acids. The part of the CDR3 DNA that was read is TGTGCCTGGAGGAGAACTACGGAAGAGACC. This encodes CAWRRTTEET. The whole CDR3 reads CAWRRTTEETQYF.

Regarding this clone: The CDR3 end falls 3 residues outside the read, so it is completed with the germline J gene. The rearrangement links TRBV30 to TRBJ1-1; D perhaps matches TRBD1 (5 bases). The germline gives CDR1 GTSNPN, CDR2 SVGIG (reference sequence). The CDR3 consists of 17 residues. Trimming removed 7 bases at V and 0 bases at J, with 24 bases between. The CDR3 DNA, read in part, is TGTGCCTCCTCATCCACAGGAACTTTAATCATGAACACTGAA. Protein sequence: CASSSTGTLIMNTE. The CDR3 as a whole reads CASSSTGTLIMNTEAFF.

A word on this clone: The DNA ends 3 residues before the CDR3 does, and the rest of the CDR3 is filled in from the germline J gene. The V call is TRBV29-1, the J call TRBJ2-7; D is possibly TRBD1 (6 bases). Trimming left V 3 bases short and J 4 bases short, with 10 bases between. CDR1 is SQVTM and CDR2 is ANQGSEA in the germline V gene. The CDR3 sequence is 12 residues long. CDR3 bases read: TGCAGCGTTGAGGACAGAAGATACGAG. Its protein is CSVEDRRYE. Given in full, the CDR3 is CSVEDRRYEQYF.

Comment on this clone: The read gets to within 3 residues of the CDR3 end, and the germline J gene fills in the rest. V usage is TRBV7-2 and J usage is TRBJ2-7; 9 positions agree with TRBD1. The CDR3 has 15 residues. Germline V gene lookup returns CDR1 SGHTA and CDR2 FQGNSA. The V gene end was trimmed by 3 bases and the J gene end by 2 bases; junction bases not matched to a gene: 5. The CDR3 loop reads CASSFGQGKTYEQYF. The DNA read from the CDR3 is TGTGCCAGCAGCTTTGGACAGGGGAAGACCTACGAG.

As to this clone: The read terminates 3 residues before the CDR3 end, so the remaining end is supplied by the germline J gene. The chain links TRBV6-2 or TRBV6-3 to TRBJ1-1; possibly TRBD1 for D (6 bases). Trimming left V 2 bases short and J 0 bases short, with 7 bases between. CDR1 is MNHEY, CDR2 SVGEGT, per germline. CDR3 length: 14 amino acids. The DNA read from the CDR3 is TGTGCCAGCAGTTACAGGACAGTGAACACTGAA. Translating it yields CASSYRTVNTE. The full CDR3 sequence reads CASSYRTVNTEAFF.

Concerning this clone itself: The CDR3 end falls 3 residues outside the read, so it is completed with the germline J gene. The V call is TRBV5-4, the J call TRBJ2-5; D might be TRBD2 (7 bases). Per germline, CDR1 SGHNT and CDR2 YYREEE (reference sequence). The CDR3 totals 15 residues. The ends were cut back, 0 bases at V and 5 bases at J, with 14 bases in the middle. The covered CDR3 bases are TGTGCCAGCAGCTTGGGGGGGGGACATAGGGAGACC. It translates to CASSLGGGHRET. The entire CDR3 sequence reads CASSLGGGHRETQYF.

Worth noting for this clone: The read comes to an end 3 residues before the CDR3 does, leaving the germline J gene to fill in the end. The V and J genes are TRBV6-2 or TRBV6-3 and TRBJ1-2, with D possibly TRBD1 on 5 matching bases. Trimming shortened V by 4 bases and J by 7 bases, and 25 bases separated the two germline ends. CDR3 length equals 17 residues. Germline lookup yields CDR1 MNHEY and CDR2 SVGEGT. Partial CDR3 DNA: TGTGCCAGCAGTTCAGGCTGGGCAGGGTCGGGCCCCCGTGGC. It codes for CASSSGWAGSGPRG. The entire CDR3 protein reads CASSSGWAGSGPRGYTF.

To note about this clone: The CDR3 end falls 3 residues outside the read, so it is completed with the germline J gene. This sequence joins TRBV2 and TRBJ1-1; D possibly corresponds to TRBD1 (5 bases). The CDR3 runs 13 residues. Germline V CDR1 and CDR2: SNHLY, FYNNEI. The covered CDR3 bases are TGTGCCAGCAGTCTCGGGGACTTTCAGGAA. This encodes CASSLGDFQE. The whole CDR3 protein is CASSLGDFQEAFF.

As regards this clone: The CDR3 extends 3 residues past the end of the read, so its final part is completed from the germline J gene. V gene TRBV20-1 combines with J gene TRBJ2-7; TRBD1 is a possible D gene (5 bases). The ends were cut back, 0 bases at V and 0 bases at J, with 12 bases in the middle. Looked up from germline, CDR1 is DFQATT and CDR2 is SNEGSKA (reference sequence). This CDR3 has 15 amino acids. The CDR3 loop is CSARDPGWGSYEQYF. The sequenced CDR3 bases are TGCAGTGCTAGAGATCCAGGGTGGGGCTCCTACGAG.

With respect to this clone: Coverage ceases 3 residues before the CDR3 finishes, and the germline J gene fills in the end. The rearrangement uses TRBV19 and TRBJ2-1; TRBD2 matches at 10 bases. The germline gives CDR1 LNHDA, CDR2 SQIVND (reference sequence). CDR3 length: 16 amino acids. Unmatched junction bases numbered 11, after V lost 5 bases and J lost 7 bases. The covered CDR3 bases are TGTGCCAGTAGTGTGGTAGCGGGAGGAGGAAGGAATGAG. It yields the protein CASSVVAGGGRNE. The full CDR3 is CASSVVAGGGRNEQFF.

With regard to this clone: The sequence runs out 3 residues before the end of the CDR3; the remainder is reconstructed from the germline J gene. The V call is TRBV12-5, the J call TRBJ2-3, with 10 bases lining up with TRBD2. Germline assignment: CDR1 LGHNT and CDR2 FRNRAP. The length of the CDR3 is 14 residues. V lost 5 bases and J lost 4; bases outside the gene matches: 3. The CDR3 sequence: CASGSGRAADTQYF. CDR3 bases read: TGTGCTAGTGGTAGCGGGAGGGCGGCAGATACG. Variable domain in full (rest from reference TRBV12-5 and TRBJ2-3): DARVTQTPRHKVTEMGQEVTMRCQPILGHNTVFWYRQTMMQGLELLAYFRNRAPLDDSGMPKDRFSAEMPDATLATLKIQPSEPRDSAVYFCASGSGRAADTQYFGPGTRLTVL.

CDR3 protein: CSAFAEQGYYGYTF. The part of the CDR3 DNA that was read is TGCAGTGCCTTCGCAGAACAGGGGTACTATGGC. This chain connects TRBV20-1 to TRBJ1-2, with 7 bases identical to TRBD1. From the germline J gene comes the end of the CDR3, since the read stops 3 residues before it. Germline-derived CDR1 and CDR2 are DFQATT and SNEGSKA (reference sequence). The CDR3 contains 14 residues. Losses at the gene ends were 6 bases for V and 3 bases for J; bases not matched to a gene: 10.

Concerning this clone itself: The observed sequence ends 3 residues before the CDR3 terminus, with the missing tail filled in from the germline J gene. The chain links TRBV28 to TRBJ2-7; 14 positions match TRBD2. This CDR3 has 19 residues. Germline values: CDR1 MDHEN, CDR2 SYDVKM. Losses at the gene ends were 8 bases for V and 2 bases for J; bases not matched to a gene: 17. The CDR3 DNA, read in part, is TGTGCCAGCCTTTCGACCTCCGGGACTAGCGGGAGTCCTACCTACGAG. Translation gives CASLSTSGTSGSPTYE. In full, the CDR3 is CASLSTSGTSGSPTYEQYF.

Comments on this clone: The read halts 3 residues ahead of the CDR3 end, with the missing end drawn from the germline J gene. The chain uses TRBV10-3 and TRBJ1-2, with TRBD1 as a possible D gene (5 bases). Germline V CDR1 and CDR2: ENHRY, SYGVKD. This CDR3 contains 15 residues. Trimming cost V 4 bases and J 0 bases, with 12 bases left between them. The CDR3 bases that were read are TGTGCCATCAGTGCCGCTGGGGGGTCTAACTATGGC. This codes for CAISAAGGSNYG. Given in full, the CDR3 is CAISAAGGSNYGYTF.